What follows describes a single T cell receptor (beta chain). The sample is drawn from a study of blood T cell repertoires in COVID-19. Study information: COVID-19 samples, acute and convalescent, were from the United States, Italy and Spain.

Germline V CDR1 and CDR2: LNHDA, SQIVND (reference sequence). The junction had 0 bases not matched to a gene; V was cut back by 6 bases and J by 3 bases. CDR3 length: 12 amino acids. TCRdb's table, derived via immunoSEQ multiplex PCR, lists solely in-frame clones and lacks some. Counted here are 70,000 to 100,000 clones, 86% occurring once; the ten biggest clones make up more than 1%. This TCR was recovered from a man older than 75 with active or convalescent COVID-19. The chain combines TRBV19 with TRBJ2-7, with TRBD1 matching 9 bases. Sequences were obtained from peripheral blood. CDR3 residues: CASRGQGYEQYF. The CDR3, as DNA: TGTGCCAGTAGGGGACAGGGCTACGAGCAGTACTTC.